This T cell receptor beta chain was sequenced during a study of T cells of healthy individuals. TCRdb called the 5' RACE reads again in MiXCR, with one record for every CDR3 protein. There are some 100,000 distinct CDR3 sequences in the sample; roughly 15% occur only once, and around 6.4% lies in the top ten. This clonotype was recorded a few times. Germline V gives CDR1 DFQATT, CDR2 SNEGSKA (reference sequence). Deletions cut 3 bases from V and 0 bases from J, with 12 bases between. CDR3 length: 14 residues. This clonotype originated in a human donor in good health. The chain combines TRBV20-1 with TRBJ2-7; no definite D call. The CDR3 region is CSASSDASSYEQYF. In DNA form, the CDR3 reads TGCAGTGCTAGTTCCGACGCGAGCTCCTACGAGCAGTACTTC.